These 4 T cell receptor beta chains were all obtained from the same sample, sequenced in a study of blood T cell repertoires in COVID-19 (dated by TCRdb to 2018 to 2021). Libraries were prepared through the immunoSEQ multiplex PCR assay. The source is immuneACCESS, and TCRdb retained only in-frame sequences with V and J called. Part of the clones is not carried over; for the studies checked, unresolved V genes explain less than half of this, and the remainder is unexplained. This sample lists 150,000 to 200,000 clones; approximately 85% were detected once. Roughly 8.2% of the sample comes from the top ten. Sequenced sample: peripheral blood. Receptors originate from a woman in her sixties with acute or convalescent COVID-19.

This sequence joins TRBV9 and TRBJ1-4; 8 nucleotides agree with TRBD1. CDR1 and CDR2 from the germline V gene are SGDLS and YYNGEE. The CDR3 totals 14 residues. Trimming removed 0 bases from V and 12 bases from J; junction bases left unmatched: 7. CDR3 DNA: TGTGCCAGCAGCGTAGCACCTGACAGGGGAGAACTGTTTTTT. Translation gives CASSVAPDRGELFF.

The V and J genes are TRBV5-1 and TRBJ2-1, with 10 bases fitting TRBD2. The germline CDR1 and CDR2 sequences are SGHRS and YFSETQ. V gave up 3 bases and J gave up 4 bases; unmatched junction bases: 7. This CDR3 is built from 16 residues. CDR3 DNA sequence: TGCGCCAGCAGCTCAACAGCGGGAGGGCATTACAATGAGCAGTTCTTC. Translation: CASSSTAGGHYNEQFF. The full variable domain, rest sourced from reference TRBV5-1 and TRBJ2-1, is KAGVTQTPRYLIKTRGQQVTLSCSPISGHRSVSWYQQTPGQGLQFLFEYFSETQRNKGNFPGRFSGRQFSNSRSEMNVSTLELGDSALYLCASSSTAGGHYNEQFFGPGTRLTVL.

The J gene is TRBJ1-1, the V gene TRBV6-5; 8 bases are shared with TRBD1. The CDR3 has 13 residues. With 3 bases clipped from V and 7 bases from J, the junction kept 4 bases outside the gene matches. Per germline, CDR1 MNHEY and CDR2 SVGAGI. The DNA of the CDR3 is TGTGCCAGCAGTTATCCCGGGACAGGTGAAGCTTTCTTT. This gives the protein CASSYPGTGEAFF.

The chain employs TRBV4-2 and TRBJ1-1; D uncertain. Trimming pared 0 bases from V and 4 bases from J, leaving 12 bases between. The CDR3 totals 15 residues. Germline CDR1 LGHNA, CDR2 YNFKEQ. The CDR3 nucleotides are TGTGCCAGCAGCCAAGACGTTGGGGAGCTCACTGAAGCTTTCTTT. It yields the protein CASSQDVGELTEAFF.